This T cell receptor (beta chain) was identified in a study of T cell repertoires in cytomegalovirus infection. Study in general: Selection of CMV epitopes for the study included recently identified HLA-C-restricted and well-studied HLA-B-restricted ones. In public TCR beta signatures, there were indications of both CMV infection and matching HLA type.

As regards this clonotype: Its antigen remains unidentified.

Trimming removed 4 bases from V and 8 bases from J; junction bases left unmatched: 8. From germline, CDR1 is DFQATT and CDR2 SNEGSKA (reference sequence). The CDR3 totals 15 residues. Via MiXCR, TCRdb re-called the reads, giving one row per CDR3 protein. The data hold nearly 700,000 distinct CDR3 sequences, with around 31% observed a single time. The receptor was isolated from a human donor in good health (CMV status not recorded). Some clones in this sample may be carry-over from other donors' samples. The sample was cultured PBMCs, taken from culture after CMV antigen stimulation. The chain recombines TRBV20-1 with TRBJ1-6; 10 bases fit TRBD1. The CDR3, as DNA: TGCAGTGCTAAGCGGACCGGGACAGGGGATTCACCCCTCCACTTT. As protein: CSAKRTGTGDSPLHF.